This T cell receptor (beta chain) is drawn from a study of STAT5B mutations in CD4+ large granular lymphocyte leukemia. Concerning this clone itself: The antigen is unknown.

The V end was cut by 0 bases, the J end by 5 bases, with 7 bases between. CDR1 is SGHNT and CDR2 is YENEEA in the germline V gene. CDR3 length: 13 amino acids. Findings and caveats of the study: Roughly a quarter of private leukemic clonotypes occurred rarely in other patients' non-leukemic repertoires.

Assay used: immunoSEQ multiplex PCR; TCRdb lists only in-frame clones, some missing. The repertoire holds 35,000 to 40,000 clones, with approximately 85% as singletons. Sequencing was carried out using CD4+ T cells from blood buffy coats. The rearrangement links TRBV11-3 to TRBJ1-1; no clear D. This receptor was identified in a human donor in good health. The CDR3 spells CASSLDSSTEAFF. The CDR3 DNA sequence: TGTGCCAGCAGCTTAGATTCGTCTACTGAAGCTTTCTTT.